The clone carrying this TCR beta chain has more than one count but fewer than ten. Its antigen is not known. The record originates from a study of cytotoxic CD8 clonotypes in ibrutinib-treated CLL. Findings and caveats of the study: Clonality increased at ibrutinib response, then returned toward baseline at progression. There were differences in sampling times between sustained-remission and progressing patients.

Some clones are missing from TCRdb's copy, which holds only in-frame ones; the method was immunoSEQ multiplex PCR. There are over 70,000 clones in the sample; around 84% occur only once, and roughly 5.4% lies in the top ten. The clonotype originates from a human donor with chronic lymphocytic leukemia. The sequenced sample was PBMCs, obtained before ibrutinib treatment.

The CDR3 loop is CASSLDGLAGGRRGEQYF. The CDR3 DNA follows: TGCGCCAGCAGCTTGGACGGACTAGCGGGAGGCCGAAGGGGAGAGCAGTACTTC. The J gene is TRBJ2-7, the V gene TRBV5-1, with TRBD2 matching over 14 bases. CDR3 length equals 18 residues. The V gene end was trimmed by 0 bases and the J gene end by 7 bases; junction bases not matched to a gene: 12. Per germline, CDR1 SGHRS and CDR2 YFSETQ.